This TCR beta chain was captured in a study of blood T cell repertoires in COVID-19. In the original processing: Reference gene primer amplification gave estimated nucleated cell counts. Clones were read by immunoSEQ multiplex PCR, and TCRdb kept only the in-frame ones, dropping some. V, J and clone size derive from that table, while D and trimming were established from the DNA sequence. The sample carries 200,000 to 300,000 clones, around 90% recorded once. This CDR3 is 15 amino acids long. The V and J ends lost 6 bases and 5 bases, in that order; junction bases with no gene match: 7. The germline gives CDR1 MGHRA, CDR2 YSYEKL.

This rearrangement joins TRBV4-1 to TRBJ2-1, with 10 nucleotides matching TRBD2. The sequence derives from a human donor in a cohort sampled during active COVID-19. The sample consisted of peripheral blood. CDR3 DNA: TGCGCCAGCAGACTAGCGGGGTCCCGCCACAATGAGCAGTTCTTC. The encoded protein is CASRLAGSRHNEQFF.